The 26 T cell receptor beta chains reported below all come from one sample, sequenced in a study of blood T cell repertoires in COVID-19. Profiling relied on immunoSEQ multiplex PCR, and the TCRdb table lists in-frame clones only, not all of them. The sample shows about 250,000 clones, 70% to 90% of them seen only once. The sequenced sample was PBMCs or T cells enriched from blood (not recorded which). These receptor sequences come from a woman between 45 and 65 years old with acute COVID-19.

The chain combines TRBV4-3 with TRBJ2-7; 9 bases align to TRBD2. This CDR3 comprises 16 residues. The germline V gene has CDR1 LGHNA and CDR2 YSLEER. Trimming took 0 bases from V and 5 from J; bases not matched to a gene: 8. CDR3 amino acids: CASSQEWLAGMNEQYF. Written as DNA, the CDR3 is TGCGCCAGCAGCCAAGAGTGGCTAGCGGGGATGAACGAGCAGTACTTC.

This chain connects TRBV2 to TRBJ1-1; D remains unclear. V was clipped by 3 bases and J by 2 bases, with 13 bases between them. The V gene's germline CDR1 is SNHLY and CDR2 FYNNEI. The CDR3 is made up of 15 amino acids. The CDR3 DNA reads TGTGCCAGCAGTGACGAGGGAGCCTTTAACACTGAAGCTTTCTTT. Translation: CASSDEGAFNTEAFF.

This chain connects TRBV6-5 to TRBJ1-5, with TRBD1 as a possible D gene (6 bases). The V end was cut by 6 bases, the J end by 5 bases, with 17 bases between. The CDR3 consists of 15 residues. Germline CDR1 MNHEY, CDR2 SVGAGI. The CDR3 nucleotides read TGTGCCAGCAGACGGGGAGGGGGTAGGTATCAGCCCCAGCATTTT. Protein product: CASRRGGGRYQPQHF.

The chain combines TRBV9 with TRBJ1-3, with TRBD1 matching 8 bases. J was trimmed by 4 bases and V by 1 base; bases with no gene match: 7. The CDR3 has 16 amino acids. Germline V CDR1 and CDR2: SGDLS, YYNGEE. This chain's CDR3 is CASSVLDRVGGNTIYF. CDR3 in DNA: TGTGCCAGCAGCGTACTGGACAGGGTAGGAGGAAACACCATATATTTT.

V is TRBV5-1 and J is TRBJ2-7; D may be TRBD2 (6 bases). The CDR3 sequence is 14 residues long. V was cut by 4 bases and J by 0 bases, with 11 bases left in between. The germline CDR1 and CDR2 sequences are SGHRS and YFSETQ. The CDR3 region is CASSTQTSSYEQYF. Written as DNA, the CDR3 is TGCGCCAGCAGCACGCAGACTAGCTCCTACGAGCAGTACTTC.

V is TRBV2 and J is TRBJ1-1; no definite D call. In germline, CDR1 is SNHLY, CDR2 FYNNEI. The CDR3 runs 13 residues. V lost 4 bases and J lost 1, with 7 bases in between. CDR3 sequence (DNA): TGTGCCAGCAGTGTTAATCCGAACACTGAAGCTTTCTTT. Translated: CASSVNPNTEAFF.

In its sample, this clone was seen once. The genes are TRBV7-8 and TRBJ1-3, with 7 bases matching TRBD1. Germline CDR1 is SGHVS and CDR2 is FQNEAQ. V was pared by 1 base and J by 3 bases, with 3 bases of the junction left unmatched. This CDR3 spans 15 amino acids. DNA for the CDR3: TGTGCCAGCAGCTTAGACAGGGGCTATGGAAACACCATATATTTT. Its translation: CASSLDRGYGNTIYF.

This chain connects TRBV19 to TRBJ2-3, with D maybe TRBD1 (6 bases). V was shortened by 8 bases and J by 8 bases, with 29 bases between the two germline ends. The CDR3 is 17 amino acids. Germline V gene sequence: CDR1 LNHDA, CDR2 SQIVND (reference sequence). The CDR3 coding sequence is TGTGCCAGTGGCAAATCCTCGGGCACAGGGAAGTTGGGTACGCAGTATTTT. Translated, it gives CASGKSSGTGKLGTQYF.

The CDR3 coding sequence is TGTGCCAGCAAGACAGGTTATCAGCCCCAGCATTTT. Translated: CASKTGYQPQHF. V is TRBV28 and J is TRBJ1-5; a possible D gene is TRBD1 (6 bases). Germline V gene data show CDR1 as MDHEN and CDR2 as SYDVKM. The CDR3 length is 12 residues. The V gene lost 7 bases and the J gene lost 5 bases, with 9 bases spanning the gap.

The chain recombines TRBV7-9 with TRBJ2-7; 8 nucleotides line up with TRBD1. This CDR3 region has 13 residues. J gave up 7 bases and V 3 bases, and 5 bases lay outside the gene matches. The germline CDR1 and CDR2 sequences are SEHNR and FQNEAQ (reference sequence). The CDR3 loop is CASSFSDRAEQYF. In nucleotides, the CDR3 is TGTGCCAGCAGCTTTTCGGACAGGGCAGAGCAGTACTTC. Based on the CDR3 plus reference TRBV7-9 and TRBJ2-7, the full variable domain is DTGVSQNPRHKITKRGQNVTFRCDPISEHNRLYWYRQTLGQGPEFLTYFQNEAQLEKSRLLSDRFSAERPKGSFSTLEIQRTEQGDSAMYLCASSFSDRAEQYFGPGTRLTVT.

This chain uses TRBV30 with TRBJ1-6, with D unresolved. The V end lost 3 bases, the J end lost 7 bases, and 13 bases lay between the germline ends. Germline V gene data show CDR1 as GTSNPN and CDR2 as SVGIG (reference sequence). This CDR3 comprises 14 residues. CDR3 region: CAWRAGILNSPLHF. CDR3 coding DNA: TGTGCCTGGAGGGCCGGGATCCTCAATTCACCCCTCCACTTT.

This clone has a handful of counts. V gene TRBV13 combines with J gene TRBJ1-6; D is ambiguous. Germline V gene lookup returns CDR1 PRHDT and CDR2 FYEKMQ (reference sequence). V dropped 3 bases and J dropped 0 bases, with 9 bases sitting between them. The CDR3 is 16 residues long. This CDR3 is CASSFSLSSYNSPLHF. The DNA of the CDR3 is TGTGCCAGCAGCTTTTCCCTAAGCTCCTATAATTCACCCCTCCACTTT.

This chain connects TRBV9 to TRBJ2-3; 8 bases line up with TRBD2. The CDR3 runs 16 residues. CDR1 and CDR2 (germline): SGDLS, YYNGEE. J gave up 2 bases and V 0 bases, and 5 bases lay outside the gene matches. CDR3 in DNA: TGTGCCAGCAGCGTAGAATTCGGGGGGGTCACAGATACGCAGTATTTT. As protein: CASSVEFGGVTDTQYF.

This clone was recorded only once. The chain links TRBV4-3 to TRBJ1-3; no reliable D call. CDR3 length: 14 residues. CDR1 LGHNA and CDR2 YSLEER come from the germline V gene. Trimming cost V 0 bases and J 2 bases, with 5 bases left between them. The CDR3 region is CASSQDDTGNTIYF. In nucleotides, the CDR3 is TGCGCCAGCAGCCAAGATGACACTGGAAACACCATATATTTT.

This clone was detected only once. The chain employs TRBV6-5 and TRBJ1-6, with a tentative D call TRBD1 (6 bases). Germline V gene lookup returns CDR1 MNHEY and CDR2 SVGAGI. The CDR3 extends over 15 amino acids. Trimming removed 5 bases at V and 8 bases at J, with 16 bases between. CDR3 protein: CASSRGTSRDSPLHF. In nucleotides, the CDR3 is TGTGCCAGCAGTAGGGGGACAAGTAGAGATTCACCCCTCCACTTT.

This rearrangement joins TRBV5-4 to TRBJ2-2; 11 bases line up with TRBD2. Losses at the gene ends were 3 bases for V and 6 bases for J; bases not matched to a gene: 10. Germline CDR1 SGHNT, CDR2 YYREEE (reference sequence). This CDR3 has 17 residues. The CDR3 reads CASSSRTGTSGPGELFF. The CDR3 DNA reads TGTGCCAGCAGCTCAAGAACCGGGACTAGCGGTCCCGGGGAGCTGTTTTTT.

V is TRBV7-2 and J is TRBJ2-5; no firm D call. From germline, CDR1 is SGHTA and CDR2 FQGNSA. The germline V and J ends were trimmed by 2 bases and 0 bases, with 7 bases remaining between them. The CDR3 sequence is 14 residues long. The CDR3 loop reads CASSLRADQETQYF. The DNA of the CDR3 is TGTGCCAGCAGCTTACGCGCGGACCAAGAGACCCAGTACTTC.

A word on this clone: Other nucleotide sequences from this sample produce the same CDR3. The chain has TRBV7-9 and TRBJ2-5; perhaps TRBD2 as D (5 bases). V was cut by 2 bases and J by 2 bases, with 9 bases left in between. The CDR3 spans 14 residues. Germline assignment: CDR1 SEHNR and CDR2 FQNEAQ (reference sequence). The CDR3 nucleotides are TGTGCCAGCAGCTTATACGGGGATCAAGAGACCCAGTACTTC. Its protein is CASSLYGDQETQYF.

The chain carries TRBV20-1 and TRBJ1-1, with D hard to call. Germline assignment: CDR1 DFQATT and CDR2 SNEGSKA (reference sequence). The CDR3 loop spans 10 amino acids. The CDR3 loop reads CSPRDTEAFF. The CDR3 DNA sequence: TGCAGCCCCCGGGACACTGAAGCTTTCTTT.

This chain uses TRBV24-1 with TRBJ1-2; 8 bases match TRBD1. Losses at the gene ends were 5 bases for V and 8 bases for J; bases not matched to a gene: 3. Germline assignment: CDR1 KGHDR and CDR2 SFDVKD. The CDR3 runs 12 residues. CDR3 protein: CATSATGEGYTF. DNA for the CDR3: TGTGCCACCAGTGCGACAGGGGAGGGCTACACCTTC.

The chain combines TRBV6-5 with TRBJ2-7; D might be TRBD2 (5 bases). Germline V gene lookup returns CDR1 MNHEY and CDR2 SVGAGI. This CDR3 is built from 13 residues. V was shortened by 4 bases and J by 6 bases, with 13 bases between the two germline ends. As DNA, the CDR3 is TGTGCCAGCAGTTTCCTATCAGAGGGCGAGCAGTACTTC. This translates into CASSFLSEGEQYF.

This rearrangement joins TRBV10-2 to TRBJ1-2; perhaps TRBD1 as D (5 bases). Germline V lookup: CDR1 WSHSY, CDR2 SAAADI. The CDR3 is made up of 15 amino acids. The V end lost 3 bases, the J end lost 2 bases, and 13 bases lay between the germline ends. The CDR3 loop is CASSELGEANYGYTF. As DNA, the CDR3 is TGCGCCAGCAGTGAATTGGGGGAGGCCAACTATGGCTACACCTTC.

V gene TRBV7-2 combines with J gene TRBJ2-7; 8 nucleotides line up with TRBD1. CDR1 SGHTA and CDR2 FQGNSA come from the germline V gene. The CDR3 loop spans 15 amino acids. V shed 5 bases and J 1 base; nucleotides not matched to a gene: 7. CDR3 sequence: CASSNGQGRSYEQYF. The CDR3 DNA sequence: TGTGCCAGCAGCAACGGACAGGGAAGGTCCTACGAGCAGTACTTC.

The rearrangement links TRBV2 to TRBJ1-5; no firm D call. Germline CDR1 SNHLY, CDR2 FYNNEI. V was shortened by 0 bases and J by 4 bases, with 7 bases between the two germline ends. This CDR3 contains 14 residues. The DNA of the CDR3 is TGTGCCAGCAGTGAAGCGGGCCTAAATCAGCCCCAGCATTTT. This codes for CASSEAGLNQPQHF.

This chain joins TRBV6-5 and TRBJ1-1; D not certain. V lost 7 bases to trimming and J lost 7 bases, with 10 bases between them. CDR3 length equals 11 residues. Per the germline V gene, CDR1 is MNHEY and CDR2 is SVGAGI. The CDR3 reads CASTLRGEAFF. DNA of the CDR3: TGTGCCAGCACCTTACGCGGTGAAGCTTTCTTT.

The V gene is TRBV9, the J gene TRBJ1-1; TRBD1 is a possible D gene (5 bases). CDR1 SGDLS and CDR2 YYNGEE come from the germline V gene. This CDR3 has 16 amino acids. Trimming took 4 bases from V and 4 from J, leaving 20 bases between them. The CDR3 region has the DNA TGTGCCAGCAGCACTTCCAAGCGGGGGTCCTCCACTGAAGCTTTCTTT. It encodes CASSTSKRGSSTEAFF.